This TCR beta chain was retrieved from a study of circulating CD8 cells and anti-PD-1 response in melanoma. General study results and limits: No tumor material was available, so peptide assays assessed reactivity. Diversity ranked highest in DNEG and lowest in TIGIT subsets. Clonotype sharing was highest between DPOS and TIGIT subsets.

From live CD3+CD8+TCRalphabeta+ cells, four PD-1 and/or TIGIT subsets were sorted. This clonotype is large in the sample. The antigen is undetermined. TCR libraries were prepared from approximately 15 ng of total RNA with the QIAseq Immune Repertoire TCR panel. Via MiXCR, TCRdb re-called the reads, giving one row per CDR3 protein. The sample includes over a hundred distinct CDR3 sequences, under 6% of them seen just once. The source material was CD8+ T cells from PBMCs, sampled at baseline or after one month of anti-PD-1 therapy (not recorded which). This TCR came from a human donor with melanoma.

The CDR3 spells CSARANGEQYF. The CDR3 DNA follows: TGCAGCGCCCGGGCAAACGGTGAGCAGTACTTC. V and J are TRBV29-1 and TRBJ2-7; no clear D. The CDR3 sequence is 11 residues long. Germline values: CDR1 SQVTM, CDR2 ANQGSEA. Trimming stripped 7 bases from V and 7 bases from J, with 14 bases between.